The 4 T cell receptor beta chains presented below share a single source sample, sequenced in a study of blood T cells in healthy people across ages. The use of a sample-barcoded 5' primer and a J-beta primer mix characterized a second PCR of about 7 to 12 cycles. TCRdb redid the calling of the 5' RACE reads with MiXCR, one entry per CDR3 protein. The sample comprises 580,000 or so distinct CDR3 sequences, 40% to 55% of which are singletons, and 20% to 25% rests with the top ten. The sequenced sample was blood. Receptors originate from an elderly man in good health.

This chain links TRBV10-3 with TRBJ2-7; the D is unclear. V lost 3 bases and J lost 2, with 5 bases in between. Germline V gene sequence: CDR1 ENHRY, CDR2 SYGVKD. The CDR3 length is 12 residues. CDR3: CAISEKAYEQYF. CDR3 nucleotide sequence: TGTGCCATCAGTGAAAAGGCCTACGAGCAGTACTTC.

The V and J genes are TRBV20-1 and TRBJ2-7, with a tentative D call TRBD2 (7 bases). This CDR3 region has 15 residues. Germline-derived CDR1 and CDR2 are DFQATT and SNEGSKA (reference sequence). Trimming removed 1 base at V and 3 bases at J, with 16 bases between. This chain's CDR3 is CSARGEVGGRYEQYF. CDR3 DNA sequence: TGCAGTGCTAGAGGTGAAGTGGGGGGGCGCTACGAGCAGTACTTC.

The V gene is TRBV6-1, the J gene TRBJ2-1, with D maybe TRBD2 (5 bases). The V gene's germline CDR1 is MNHNS and CDR2 SASEGT. The CDR3 consists of 15 residues. V was pared by 2 bases and J by 0 bases, with 8 bases between. The CDR3 sequence: CASSEIAHSYNEQFF. For the CDR3, the DNA is TGTGCCAGCAGTGAAATAGCGCACTCCTACAATGAGCAGTTCTTC.

The V call is TRBV6-2 or TRBV6-3, the J call TRBJ2-2; no definite D call. V shed 2 bases and J shed 0 bases, with 10 bases lying between them. This CDR3 is built from 16 residues. Per germline, CDR1 MNHEY and CDR2 SVGEGT. CDR3 coding DNA: TGTGCCAGCAGTTACCTTCCGGGTACGAACACCGGGGAGCTGTTTTTT. Encoded protein: CASSYLPGTNTGELFF.